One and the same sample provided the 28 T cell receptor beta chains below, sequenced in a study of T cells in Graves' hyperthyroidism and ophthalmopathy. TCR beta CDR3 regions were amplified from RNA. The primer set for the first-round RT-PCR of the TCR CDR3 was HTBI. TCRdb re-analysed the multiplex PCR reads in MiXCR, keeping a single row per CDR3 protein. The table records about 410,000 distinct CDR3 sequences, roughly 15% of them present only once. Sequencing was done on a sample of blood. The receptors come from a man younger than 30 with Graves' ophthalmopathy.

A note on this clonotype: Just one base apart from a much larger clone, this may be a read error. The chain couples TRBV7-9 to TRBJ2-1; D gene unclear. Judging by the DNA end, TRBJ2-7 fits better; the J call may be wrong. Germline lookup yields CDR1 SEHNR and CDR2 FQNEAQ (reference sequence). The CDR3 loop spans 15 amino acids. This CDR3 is CASSPVVALYNEQYF. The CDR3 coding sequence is TGTGCCAGCAGCCCCGTCGTGGCCCTATACAATGAGCAGTACTTC.

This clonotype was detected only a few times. This CDR3 is CASSSQVTGELFF. DNA for the CDR3: TGTGCCAGCAGTTCACAGGTCACCGGGGAGCTGTTTTTT. The chain couples TRBV12-3 or TRBV12-4 to TRBJ2-2; maybe TRBD1 (5 bases). The CDR3 runs 13 residues. V lost 4 bases and J 4 bases, leaving 7 bases between the germline ends.

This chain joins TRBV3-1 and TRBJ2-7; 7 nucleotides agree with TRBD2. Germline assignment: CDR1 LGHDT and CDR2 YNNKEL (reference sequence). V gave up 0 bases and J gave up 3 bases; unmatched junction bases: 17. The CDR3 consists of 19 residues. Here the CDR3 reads CASSQEWGLPGGGLYEQYF. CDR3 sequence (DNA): TGTGCCAGCAGCCAAGAATGGGGCCTTCCGGGCGGGGGTCTCTACGAGCAGTACTTC.

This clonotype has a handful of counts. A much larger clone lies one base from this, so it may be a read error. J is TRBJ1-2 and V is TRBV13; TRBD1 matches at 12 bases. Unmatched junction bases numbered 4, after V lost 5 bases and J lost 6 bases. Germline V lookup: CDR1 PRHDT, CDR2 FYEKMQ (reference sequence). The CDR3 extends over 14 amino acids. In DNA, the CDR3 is TGTGCCAGCAGCCAAGGGACAGGGGGCCATGGCTACACCTTC. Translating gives CASSQGTGGHGYTF.

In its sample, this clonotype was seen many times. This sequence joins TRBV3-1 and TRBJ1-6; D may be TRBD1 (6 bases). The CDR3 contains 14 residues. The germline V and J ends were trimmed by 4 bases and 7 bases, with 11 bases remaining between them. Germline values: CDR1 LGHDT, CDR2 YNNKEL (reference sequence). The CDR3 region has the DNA TGTGCCAGCAGCCCAAGCGACAGGAATTCACCCCTCCACTTT. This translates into CASSPSDRNSPLHF.

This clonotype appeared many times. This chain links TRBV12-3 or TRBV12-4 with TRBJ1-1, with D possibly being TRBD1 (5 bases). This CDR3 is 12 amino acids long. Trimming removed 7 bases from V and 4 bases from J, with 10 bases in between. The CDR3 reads CASTGGGTEAFF. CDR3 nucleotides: TGTGCCAGCACGGGGGGTGGCACTGAAGCTTTCTTT.

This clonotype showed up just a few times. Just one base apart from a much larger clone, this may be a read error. The CDR3 nucleotides read TGTGCCAGCAGCCCGGCTAGCGGGGGCTTCTCCTACGAGCAGCACTTC. It codes for CASSPASGGFSYEQHF. The rearrangement links TRBV6-1 to TRBJ2-7; 10 bases match TRBD2. CDR1 and CDR2 from the germline V gene are MNHNS and SASEGT. The CDR3 loop spans 16 amino acids.

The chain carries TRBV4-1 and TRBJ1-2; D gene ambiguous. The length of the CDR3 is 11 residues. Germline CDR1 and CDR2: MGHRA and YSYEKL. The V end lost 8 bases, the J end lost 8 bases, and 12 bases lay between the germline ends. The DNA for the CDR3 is TGCGCCAGCTCCGACGGGATCGGCTACACCTTC. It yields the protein CASSDGIGYTF.

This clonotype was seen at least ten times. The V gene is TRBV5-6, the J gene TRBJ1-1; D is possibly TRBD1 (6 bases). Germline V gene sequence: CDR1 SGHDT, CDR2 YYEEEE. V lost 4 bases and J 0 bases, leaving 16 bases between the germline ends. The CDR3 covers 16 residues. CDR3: CASSLRKGQLNTEAFF. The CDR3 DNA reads TGTGCCAGCAGCCTCCGAAAAGGACAGCTGAACACTGAAGCTTTCTTT.

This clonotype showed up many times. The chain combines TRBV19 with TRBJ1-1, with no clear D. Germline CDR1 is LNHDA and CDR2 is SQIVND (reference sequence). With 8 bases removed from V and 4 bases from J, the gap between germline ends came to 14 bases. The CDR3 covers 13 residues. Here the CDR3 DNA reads TGTGCCAGTCGGAAGGGAGGTGGCACTGAAGCTTTCTTT. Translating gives CASRKGGGTEAFF.

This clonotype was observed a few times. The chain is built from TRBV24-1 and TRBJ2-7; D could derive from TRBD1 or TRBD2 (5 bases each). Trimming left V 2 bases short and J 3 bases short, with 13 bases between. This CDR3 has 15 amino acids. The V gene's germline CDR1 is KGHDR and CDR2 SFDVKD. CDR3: CATSDSARDGYEQYF. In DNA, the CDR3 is TGTGCCACCAGTGATTCGGCCAGGGACGGCTACGAGCAGTACTTC.

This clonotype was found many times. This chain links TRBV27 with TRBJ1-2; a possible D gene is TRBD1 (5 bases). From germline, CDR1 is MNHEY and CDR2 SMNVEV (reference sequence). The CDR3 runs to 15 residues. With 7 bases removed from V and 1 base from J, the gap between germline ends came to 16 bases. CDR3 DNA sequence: TGTGCCAGCACGTCATTGGTTGGGGGTAACTATGGCTACACCTTC. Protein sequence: CASTSLVGGNYGYTF.

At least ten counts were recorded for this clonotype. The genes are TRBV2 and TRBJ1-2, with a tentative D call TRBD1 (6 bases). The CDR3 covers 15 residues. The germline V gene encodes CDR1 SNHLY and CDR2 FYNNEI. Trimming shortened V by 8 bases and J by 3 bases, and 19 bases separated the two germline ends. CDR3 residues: CASLGRGPAYYGYTF. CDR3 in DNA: TGTGCCAGCCTTGGCAGGGGACCTGCCTACTATGGCTACACCTTC.

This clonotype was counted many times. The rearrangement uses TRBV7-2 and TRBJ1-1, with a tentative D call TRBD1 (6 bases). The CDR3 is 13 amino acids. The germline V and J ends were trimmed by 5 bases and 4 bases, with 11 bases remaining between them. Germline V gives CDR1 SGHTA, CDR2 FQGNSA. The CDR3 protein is CASSINRVTEAFF. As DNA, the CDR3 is TGTGCCAGCAGCATCAACAGGGTCACTGAAGCTTTCTTT.

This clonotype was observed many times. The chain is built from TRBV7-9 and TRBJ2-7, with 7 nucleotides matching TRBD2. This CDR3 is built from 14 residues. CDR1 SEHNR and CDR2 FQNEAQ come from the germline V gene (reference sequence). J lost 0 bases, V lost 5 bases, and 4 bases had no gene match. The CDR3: CASSPSGNSYEQYF. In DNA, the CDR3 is TGTGCCAGCAGCCCCAGCGGGAACTCCTACGAGCAGTACTTC.

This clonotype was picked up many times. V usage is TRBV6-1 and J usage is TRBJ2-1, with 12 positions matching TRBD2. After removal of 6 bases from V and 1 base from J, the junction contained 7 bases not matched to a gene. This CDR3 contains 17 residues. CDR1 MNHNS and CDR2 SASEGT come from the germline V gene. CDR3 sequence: CASRSRLAGASYNEQFF. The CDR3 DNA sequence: TGTGCCAGCAGATCCCGACTAGCGGGAGCGTCCTACAATGAGCAGTTCTTC.

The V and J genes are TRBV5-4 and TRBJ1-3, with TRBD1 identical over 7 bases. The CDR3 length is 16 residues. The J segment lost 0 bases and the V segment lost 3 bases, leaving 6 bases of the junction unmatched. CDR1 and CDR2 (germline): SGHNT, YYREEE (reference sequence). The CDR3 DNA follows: TGTGCCAGCAGCTCAGGGGGATCATACTCTGGAAACACCATATATTTT. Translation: CASSSGGSYSGNTIYF.

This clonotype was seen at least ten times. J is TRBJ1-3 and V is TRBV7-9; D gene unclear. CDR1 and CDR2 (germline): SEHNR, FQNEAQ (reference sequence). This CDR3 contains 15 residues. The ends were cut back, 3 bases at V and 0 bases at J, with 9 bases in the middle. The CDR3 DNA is TGTGCCAGCAGCTTCCGCGGGTTCTCTGGAAACACCATATATTTT. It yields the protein CASSFRGFSGNTIYF.

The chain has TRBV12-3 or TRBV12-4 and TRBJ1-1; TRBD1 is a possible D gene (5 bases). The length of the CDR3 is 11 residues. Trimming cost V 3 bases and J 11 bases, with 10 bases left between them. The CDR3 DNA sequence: TGTGCCAGCAGTTTGGGACGGAGGGCTTTCTTT. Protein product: CASSLGRRAFF.

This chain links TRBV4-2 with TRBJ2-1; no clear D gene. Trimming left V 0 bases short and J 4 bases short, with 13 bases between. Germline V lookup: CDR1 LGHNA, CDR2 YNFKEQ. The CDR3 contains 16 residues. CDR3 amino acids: CASSQDPWTAYNEQFF. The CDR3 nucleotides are TGTGCCAGCAGCCAAGATCCCTGGACGGCATACAATGAGCAGTTCTTC.

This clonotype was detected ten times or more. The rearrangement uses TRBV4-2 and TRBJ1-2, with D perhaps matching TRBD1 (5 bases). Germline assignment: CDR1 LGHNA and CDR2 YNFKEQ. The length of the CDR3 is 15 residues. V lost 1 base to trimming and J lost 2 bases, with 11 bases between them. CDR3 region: CASSQGRGSNYGYTF. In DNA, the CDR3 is TGTGCCAGCAGCCAAGGGCGGGGGAGCAACTATGGCTACACCTTC.

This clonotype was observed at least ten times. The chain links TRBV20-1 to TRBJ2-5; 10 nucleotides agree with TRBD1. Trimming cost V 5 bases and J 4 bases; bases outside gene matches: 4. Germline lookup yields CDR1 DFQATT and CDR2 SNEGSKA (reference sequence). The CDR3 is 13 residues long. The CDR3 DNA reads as TGCAGTGCTGGGGACAGGGGACGAGAGACCCAGTACTTC. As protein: CSAGDRGRETQYF.

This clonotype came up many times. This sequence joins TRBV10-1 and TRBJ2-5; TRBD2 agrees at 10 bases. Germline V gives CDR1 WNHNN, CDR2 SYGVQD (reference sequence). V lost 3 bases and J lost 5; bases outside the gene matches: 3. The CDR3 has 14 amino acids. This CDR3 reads CASSDSGGAETQYF. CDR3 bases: TGCGCCAGCAGTGACAGCGGGGGGGCCGAGACCCAGTACTTC.

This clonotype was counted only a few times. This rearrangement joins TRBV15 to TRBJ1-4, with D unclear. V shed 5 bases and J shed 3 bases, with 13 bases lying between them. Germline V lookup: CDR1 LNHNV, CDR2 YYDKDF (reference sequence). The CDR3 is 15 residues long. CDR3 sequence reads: CATSRLLWSNEKLFF. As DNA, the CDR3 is TGTGCCACCAGCCGACTTTTGTGGTCTAATGAAAAACTGTTTTTT.

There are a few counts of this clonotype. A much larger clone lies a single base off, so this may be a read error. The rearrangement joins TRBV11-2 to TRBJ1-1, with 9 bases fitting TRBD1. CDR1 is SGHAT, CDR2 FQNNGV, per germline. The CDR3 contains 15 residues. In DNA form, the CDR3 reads TGTGCCAGCAGTCATCCACAGGGGGCAGGAACTGAAACTTTCTTT. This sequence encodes CASSHPQGAGTETFF.

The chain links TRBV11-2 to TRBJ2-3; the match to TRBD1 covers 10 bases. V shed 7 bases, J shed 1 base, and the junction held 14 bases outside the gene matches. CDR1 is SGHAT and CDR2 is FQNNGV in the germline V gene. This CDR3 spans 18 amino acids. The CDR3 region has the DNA TGTGCCAGCACCCCCTGGGGCCCGGGGACAGGGGGCACAGATACGCAGTATTTT. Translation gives CASTPWGPGTGGTDTQYF.

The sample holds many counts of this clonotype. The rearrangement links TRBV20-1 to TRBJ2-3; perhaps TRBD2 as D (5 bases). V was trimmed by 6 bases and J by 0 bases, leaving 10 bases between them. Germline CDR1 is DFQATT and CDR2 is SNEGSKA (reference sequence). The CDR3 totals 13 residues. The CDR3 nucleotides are TGCAGTGCGCCTAGCCGTAGCACAGATACGCAGTATTTT. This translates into CSAPSRSTDTQYF.

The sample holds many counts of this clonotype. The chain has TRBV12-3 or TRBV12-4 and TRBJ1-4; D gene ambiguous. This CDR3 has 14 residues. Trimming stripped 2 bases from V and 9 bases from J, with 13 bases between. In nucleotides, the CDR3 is TGTGCCAGCAGTTTAAGCACCGGCCTGAAAAAACTGTTTTTT. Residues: CASSLSTGLKKLFF.